Presented here are 12 T cell receptor beta chains from one specimen sequenced in a study of blood T cell repertoires in COVID-19. The assay was immunoSEQ multiplex PCR, and TCRdb's table has in-frame clones only and misses some. This repertoire shows some 120,000 clones, approximately 78% found once; its top ten account for 7.9%. The sequencing input was peripheral blood. These receptor sequences come from a man aged 65-85 years with acute or convalescent COVID-19.

This clone has only one observation. V is TRBV6-1 and J is TRBJ2-1, with TRBD1 as a possible D gene (5 bases). The germline V gene has CDR1 MNHNS and CDR2 SASEGT. This CDR3 contains 15 residues. The V end lost 1 base, the J end lost 1 base, and 8 bases lay between the germline ends. The CDR3 DNA follows: TGTGCCAGCAGTGAAGAGGGGATTTCCTACAATGAGCAGTTCTTC. Translating it yields CASSEEGISYNEQFF.

This clone was found a few times. The rearrangement uses TRBV20-1 and TRBJ1-1; 9 bases align to TRBD1. Germline V gene lookup returns CDR1 DFQATT and CDR2 SNEGSKA (reference sequence). The CDR3 covers 16 residues. J was trimmed by 1 base and V by 3 bases; bases with no gene match: 9. The CDR3 DNA follows: TGCAGTGCTAGTCTTCCGGGACAGGGTAGGAACACTGAAGCTTTCTTT. Amino acids: CSASLPGQGRNTEAFF.

The chain combines TRBV27 with TRBJ1-5; no firm D call. CDR1 and CDR2 from the germline V gene are MNHEY and SMNVEV (reference sequence). CDR3 length: 15 residues. V was clipped by 6 bases and J by 6 bases, with 18 bases between them. CDR3 sequence (DNA): TGTGCCAGCAGCCGGGAAGGAGTCTTAGGTCAGCCCCAGCATTTT. This translates into CASSREGVLGQPQHF.

V is TRBV7-9 and J is TRBJ1-5, with TRBD1 matching over 8 bases. The CDR3 loop spans 15 amino acids. V trimming: 4 bases; J trimming: 3 bases; junction bases outside the gene matches: 5. Germline CDR1 reads SEHNR; CDR2 reads FQNEAQ (reference sequence). This chain's CDR3 is CASSSDRGINQPQHF. Written as DNA, the CDR3 is TGTGCCAGCAGCTCCGACAGGGGAATCAATCAGCCCCAGCATTTT.

The chain is built from TRBV2 and TRBJ1-5; no firm D call. With 7 bases removed from V and 1 base from J, the gap between germline ends came to 8 bases. The CDR3 is 13 amino acids. In germline, CDR1 is SNHLY, CDR2 FYNNEI. The chain's CDR3 is CASTVSSNQPQHF. CDR3 sequence (DNA): TGTGCCAGCACCGTTAGCAGCAATCAGCCCCAGCATTTT.

Only a few counts were recorded for this clone. In the same sample, other DNA sequences code for this CDR3. The chain is built from TRBV18 and TRBJ1-3; 7 bases are shared with TRBD1. The CDR3 is 15 amino acids. Germline V gene lookup returns CDR1 KGHSH and CDR2 LQKENI. V was clipped by 6 bases and J by 3 bases; unmatched bases: 8. The CDR3 spells CASSPTTGNGNTIYF. The CDR3 DNA reads as TGTGCCAGCTCTCCCACGACAGGGAATGGAAACACCATATATTTT.

The genes are TRBV6-5 and TRBJ2-1; 9 nucleotides align to TRBD1. Germline values: CDR1 MNHEY, CDR2 SVGAGI. There are 14 residues in the CDR3. Trimming took 6 bases from V and 9 from J; bases not matched to a gene: 9. CDR3 sequence: CASSRDRVSGEQFF. The CDR3 bases are TGTGCCAGCAGCCGGGACAGGGTTTCAGGTGAGCAGTTCTTC.

The J gene is TRBJ1-2, the V gene TRBV5-1; 7 nucleotides align to TRBD1. Germline assignment: CDR1 SGHRS and CDR2 YFSETQ. The CDR3 runs to 15 residues. V lost 0 bases, J lost 5 bases, and 7 bases stayed unmatched. The CDR3 coding sequence is TGCGCCAGCAGCTTGGGACAGGGCGTCTTTTATGGCTACACCTTC. Its protein is CASSLGQGVFYGYTF. Filled out from reference TRBV5-1 and TRBJ1-2, the complete variable domain reads KAGVTQTPRYLIKTRGQQVTLSCSPISGHRSVSWYQQTPGQGLQFLFEYFSETQRNKGNFPGRFSGRQFSNSRSEMNVSTLELGDSALYLCASSLGQGVFYGYTFGSGTRLTVV.

The rearrangement links TRBV28 to TRBJ1-1; TRBD1 might be the D (6 bases). Deletions cut 6 bases from V and 5 bases from J, with 16 bases between. The CDR3 spans 14 residues. Germline CDR1 and CDR2: MDHEN and SYDVKM. CDR3 nucleotide sequence: TGTGCCAGCAGCGGTGGACAGTTTAGTACTGAAGCTTTCTTT. Translation gives CASSGGQFSTEAFF.

CDR3 loop: CATSDSSGTSAQNAYNEQFF. The DNA for the CDR3 is TGTGCCACCAGTGATTCTTCCGGGACTAGCGCACAGAACGCCTACAATGAGCAGTTCTTC. The V and J genes are TRBV24-1 and TRBJ2-1, with 10 bases that match TRBD2. Germline lookup yields CDR1 KGHDR and CDR2 SFDVKD. The CDR3 loop spans 20 amino acids. V dropped 2 bases and J dropped 2; count of bases not matched to a gene: 14.

In DNA form, the CDR3 reads TGTGCCAGCAGCCTCACACCGCCCCGACAGGGTGCAGACTATGGCTACACCTTC. Translated: CASSLTPPRQGADYGYTF. This chain connects TRBV5-5 to TRBJ1-2, with TRBD1 matching over 7 bases. Germline V gene data show CDR1 as SGHKS and CDR2 as YYEKEE (reference sequence). V lost 4 bases, J lost 3 bases, and 18 bases stayed unmatched. There are 18 residues in the CDR3.

The J gene is TRBJ1-1, the V gene TRBV6-5; no firm D call. Trimming removed 4 bases at V and 2 bases at J, with 11 bases between. This CDR3 is 14 amino acids long. Germline assignment: CDR1 MNHEY and CDR2 SVGAGI. This chain's CDR3 is CASSLILSNTEAFF. The CDR3 DNA follows: TGTGCCAGCAGTTTAATACTATCAAACACTGAAGCTTTCTTT.